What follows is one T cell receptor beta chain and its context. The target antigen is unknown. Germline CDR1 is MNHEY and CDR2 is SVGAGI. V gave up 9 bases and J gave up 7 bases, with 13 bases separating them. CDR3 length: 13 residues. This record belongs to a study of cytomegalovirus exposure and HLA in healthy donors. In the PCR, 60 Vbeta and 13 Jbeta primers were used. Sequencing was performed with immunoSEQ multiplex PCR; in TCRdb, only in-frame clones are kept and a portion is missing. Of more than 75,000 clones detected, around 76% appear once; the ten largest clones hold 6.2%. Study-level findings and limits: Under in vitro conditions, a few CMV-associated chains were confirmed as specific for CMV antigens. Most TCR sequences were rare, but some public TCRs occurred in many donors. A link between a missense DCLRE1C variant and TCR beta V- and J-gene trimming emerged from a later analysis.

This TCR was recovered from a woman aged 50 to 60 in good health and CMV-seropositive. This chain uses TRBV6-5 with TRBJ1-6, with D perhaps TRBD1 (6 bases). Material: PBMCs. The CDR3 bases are TGTGCCAGTCGAAGACAGGCGAATTCACCCCTCCACTTT. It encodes CASRRQANSPLHF.